The sequence of this T cell receptor beta chain was determined in a study of blood T cell repertoires in COVID-19. The overall study: Whether acute or convalescent, the COVID-19 samples came from the United States, Italy and Spain. T cells, B-cell-depleted T cells, or PBMCs supplied cDNA or gDNA.

Per the study methods: It was from reference gene primer amplification that nucleated cell counts were estimated. TCRdb keeps only in-frame clones here, not all; method: immunoSEQ multiplex PCR. The D gene and trimming were derived from the DNA, and the V and J assignments and clone size from that table. The repertoire consists of a few hundred thousand clones, with roughly 87% occurring once and the leading ten covering about 2.7%. Donors in Cohort 3 who had recovered were those with two negative PCRs, healthcare professional clearance, or resolution of their symptoms. V was pared by 5 bases and J by 4 bases, with 15 bases between. Germline-derived CDR1 and CDR2 are SEHNR and FQNEAQ (reference sequence). CDR3 length: 15 amino acids.

The clonotype originates from a woman younger than 45 who had recovered from COVID-19. Sequences were obtained from PBMCs or T cells enriched from blood (not recorded which). The V gene is TRBV7-9, the J gene TRBJ1-3; D remains ambiguous. CDR3 residues: CASSPGTKLGNTIYF. Here the CDR3 DNA reads TGTGCCAGCAGCCCAGGAACGAAGTTGGGAAACACCATATATTTT.